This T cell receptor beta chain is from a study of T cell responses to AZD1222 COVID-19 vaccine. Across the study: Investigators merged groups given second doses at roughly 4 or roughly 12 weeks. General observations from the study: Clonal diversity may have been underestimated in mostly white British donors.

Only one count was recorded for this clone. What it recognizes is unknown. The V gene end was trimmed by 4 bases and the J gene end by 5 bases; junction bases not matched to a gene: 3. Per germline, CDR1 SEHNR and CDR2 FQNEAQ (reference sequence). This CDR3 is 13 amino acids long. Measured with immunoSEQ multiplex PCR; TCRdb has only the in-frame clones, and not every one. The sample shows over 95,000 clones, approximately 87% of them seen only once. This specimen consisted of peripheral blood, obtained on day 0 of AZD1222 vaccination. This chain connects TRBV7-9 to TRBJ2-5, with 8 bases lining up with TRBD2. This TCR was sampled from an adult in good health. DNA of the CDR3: TGTGCCAGCAGCTATGGACTAGCCGAGACCCAGTACTTC. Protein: CASSYGLAETQYF.